This entry lists 5 T cell receptor beta chains sequenced from one sample in a study of PD-1 blockade in classical Hodgkin lymphoma. Sequencing was performed with immunoSEQ multiplex PCR; in TCRdb, only in-frame clones are kept and a portion is missing. The sample records tens of thousands of clones, roughly nine tenths being singletons. Time point defined: cycle 4 day 1 (C4D1), after more than five weeks of nivolumab. There was relapse after autologous stem cell transplantation in every patient, and there was variation in brentuximab vedotin exposure. Negative magnetic selection isolated CD4+ T cells from thawed PBMCs. The sample in question was CD4+ T cells from blood, obtained before the fourth cycle of nivolumab. All receptors come from a human donor with classical Hodgkin lymphoma.

The gene calls are TRBV19 and TRBJ2-2; perhaps TRBD1 as D (5 bases). This CDR3 spans 14 amino acids. Germline CDR1 reads LNHDA; CDR2 reads SQIVND (reference sequence). V lost 4 bases and J lost 5, with 11 bases in between. The CDR3 spells CASSTGWGTGELFF. CDR3 DNA sequence: TGTGCCAGTAGTACAGGGTGGGGAACCGGGGAGCTGTTTTTT.

The genes are TRBV7-8 and TRBJ2-7; a possible D gene is TRBD2 (6 bases). The CDR3 extends over 13 amino acids. Germline CDR1 and CDR2: SGHVS and FQNEAQ. Trimming stripped 3 bases from V and 5 bases from J, with 11 bases between. The CDR3 is CASSFRTGDEQYF. The CDR3 DNA is TGTGCCAGCAGCTTCCGGACGGGGGACGAGCAGTACTTC.

J is TRBJ1-1 and V is TRBV11-2, with 7 bases lining up with TRBD1. Losses at the gene ends were 5 bases for V and 1 base for J; bases not matched to a gene: 7. The CDR3 runs 15 residues. Germline CDR1 and CDR2: SGHAT and FQNNGV. The DNA for the CDR3 is TGTGCCAGCAGCCCTAACAGGGGTAAGAACACTGAAGCTTTCTTT. Encoded protein: CASSPNRGKNTEAFF.

The V call is TRBV5-1, the J call TRBJ1-1; 8 bases agree with TRBD1. Germline V gene sequence: CDR1 SGHRS, CDR2 YFSETQ. The CDR3 extends over 14 amino acids. J gave up 1 base and V 5 bases, and 4 bases lay outside the gene matches. CDR3 in amino acids: CASSTGQANTEAFF. In nucleotides, the CDR3 is TGCGCCAGCAGTACGGGACAGGCGAACACTGAAGCTTTCTTT.

The rearrangement uses TRBV5-4 and TRBJ1-2, with a weak D call TRBD1 (6 bases). V lost 4 bases and J 5 bases, leaving 12 bases between the germline ends. The CDR3 sequence is 13 residues long. CDR1 is SGHNT, CDR2 YYREEE, per germline (reference sequence). CDR3 DNA sequence: TGTGCCAGCAGCCCCGGGACACCATATGGCTACACCTTC. Amino acids: CASSPGTPYGYTF.